This TCR beta chain was recorded in a study of T cell responses to AZD1222 COVID-19 vaccine. Study-level results: CD4 TCRs linked to vaccination spanned spike, dominating at 160-218 and 743-854. Compared with day 0, the breadth and depth of the Spike-specific TCR repertoire rose significantly after two doses of AZD1222. Targets within unmutated variant regions were reportedly found for nearly half of spike-specific TCRs. It should be noted that donors were predominantly white British and more often female, and clonal diversity was possibly underestimated.

Libraries were prepared by immunoSEQ multiplex PCR; TCRdb keeps only in-frame clonotypes and omits some of them. The repertoire includes roughly 120,000 clones, 87% of them detected once, and less than 3.5% sits in the top ten. About this clone: The antigen is not known.

V trimming: 7 bases; J trimming: 8 bases; junction bases outside the gene matches: 7. This CDR3 is built from 13 residues. Germline CDR1 ENHRY, CDR2 SYGVKD. The source was peripheral blood, collected on day 0 of AZD1222 vaccination. The clonotype comes from an adult in good health. The chain carries TRBV10-3 and TRBJ1-4; 7 nucleotides agree with TRBD1. The CDR3 region has the DNA TGTGCCATCAAGGGGCAGGACAGGGAAAAACTGTTTTTT. Protein sequence: CAIKGQDREKLFF.